Detailed here is one TCR beta chain. This clonotype was observed at least ten times. Its cognate antigen has yet to be identified. Per-base quality was not reported, and no clone a single base away is much larger than it. The data were obtained in a study of regulatory T cells in long-lasting Graves disease (dated by TCRdb to the early 2020s). With regard to the full study: Newly diagnosed Graves' disease patients had taken antithyroid drugs for less than 3 months. This study used TCR sequencing and RNA sequencing of peripheral blood to compare persistent Graves' disease patients against newly diagnosed Graves' disease patients. The study was registered as a clinical trial and conducted in China. A total of about 35 samples underwent TCR sequencing, from roughly 13 patients with persistent Graves' disease and roughly 20 patients with newly diagnosed Graves' disease. The paper's findings and limits, for the study overall: Sequencing and analysis were restricted to the TCR beta chain. Because the primary lesion, thyroid tissue, could not be accessed, the study looked at peripheral blood alone. Patients with persistent disease shared more public clonotypes (around 2,500) than newly diagnosed patients did (more than 900). Compared with newly diagnosed patients, persistent Graves' disease patients had lower TCR Shannon entropy and fewer highly expanded clones, which suggests clonal expansion. As a limitation, the authors acknowledged that the small sample size may reduce accuracy. TRBV28, TRBJ1-2 and TRBJ2-5 were preferentially used in persistent disease, while TRBV20-1 and TRBJ2-1 were favored in newly diagnosed disease.

At the junction V is shortened by 4 bases and J by 0 bases, with 14 bases in between. Per the germline V gene, SGHRS is the CDR1 and YFSETQ is the CDR2. Reading from cysteine to phenylalanine, the CDR3 counts 15 amino acids. Only the CDR3 portion is preserved as DNA: 45 bases, with reading frame beginning at the first base. The library was prepared using multiplex PCR. Sequenced on an Illumina HiSeq 4000. CDR3 regions were amplified by Arm-PCR with iRepertoire HTBI primers to construct TCR beta libraries. Gel purification was performed on PCR products prior to sequencing. The source study handled its data this way. Gene usage analysis of CDR3 amino acid clonotypes used the 55 to 65 TRBV and some 15 TRBJ segments found across samples. Filtered high-quality paired reads were merged into contigs using COPE and FqMerger. BLAST was used to align contigs to IMGT TRBV, TRBD and TRBJ reference genes, and CDR3 was defined according to IMGT. Any clonotype with a frequency above 0.1% was classified as a highly expanded clone. Shannon entropy served as the measure of repertoire diversity, while the Gini coefficient captured V-J evenness. Public clonotypes were defined as clonotypes shared by more than one individual. TCRdb trimmed public reads at Q25 via fastp, called clones via MiXCR and kept in-frame beta chains. Rows are combined by CDR3 protein, so each entry shows the most common genes and DNA. TCRdb, rather than the study authors, made the V and J calls. The sample table contains some 450,000 distinct CDR3 sequences; only one count was recorded for about 17% of them. Jointly, the top ten make up around 11% of the sample.

Per the publication, the time point label means: newly diagnosed GD, antithyroid drugs for less than 3 months. For both TCR sequencing and RNA sequencing, RNA was extracted from PBMCs in TRIzol. Graves' disease was diagnosed according to American Thyroid Association guidelines. Patients were recruited from an endocrinology department in Xi'an, China. From each patient, around 9 milliliters of peripheral blood was collected into an EDTA anticoagulant tube. Ficoll Paque Plus density gradient separation was used to isolate PBMCs, and no further T cell sorting was done. An Agilent 2100 Bioanalyzer and agarose gel were used to assess RNA quality, and a NanoDrop 2000 was used to measure RNA concentration. These sequences were also reported in another study, on T cells in Graves' hyperthyroidism and ophthalmopathy. The second study's authors report: A patient counted as having stable Graves' hyperthyroidism if no progression to ophthalmopathy occurred over 18 months of follow-up. Hyperthyroidism patients were newly diagnosed, with disease duration under 2 months, and aged 18 to 65 years. Any patient with an uncontrolled infection, another autoimmune disease, pregnancy or lactation was excluded. Diagnoses were established on the basis of clinical symptoms, serum thyroxine and TRAb, thyroid ultrasound, and orbital computed tomography. A first-round RT-PCR of the TCR CDR3 used the HTBI primer set with the Qiagen OneStep RT-PCR kit. Blood samples also contained most of the expanded thyroid clonotypes (frequency above 0.001), which suggests that blood repertoires may reflect thyroid immune responses. A model built on a 13 V-J signature distinguished ophthalmopathy from stable hyperthyroidism, reaching 85% to 90% sensitivity and 81.08% specificity in cross-validation and 80%/75% in testing. In validation, the model predicted progression to ophthalmopathy with 55% to 71% sensitivity and less than 80% specificity, a median of 6.5 months before onset. A discovery cohort of around 98 patients, roughly 45 with Graves' ophthalmopathy and approximately 55 with stable Graves' hyperthyroidism, was used to find distinguishing TCR V-J signatures. Prospective prediction of ophthalmopathy was tested in an independent validation cohort of fewer than 20 hyperthyroidism patients and around 16 patients who later progressed to ophthalmopathy. The 100 or so discovery patients were randomly split 7:3 into training and test sets. The study also compared thyroid tissue and blood T-cell repertoires from a handful of Graves' hyperthyroidism patients. Following sampling, methimazole starting at 30 mg daily was given to hyperthyroidism patients, and high-dose intravenous methylprednisolone was given to ophthalmopathy patients. Libraries were constructed in a second round of multiplex PCR, after which size selection and purification were carried out. Libraries were sequenced paired-end with 100 bp reads on an Illumina HiSeq2000. SOAPnuke was used to process the raw data, throwing out any read that contained adapters or uncalled bases, had a mean Phred below 15, or lacked an exact constant-primer or identifier match. COPE v1.2.5 was used to merge the high-quality paired reads, and each unique nucleotide sequence was defined as a clonotype. MiTCR v1.1 was used to align clonotypes to the IMGT TRBV, TRBD and TRBJ reference segments. Analysis was restricted to V-J combinations with a frequency above 0.0001, which covered about 99% of repertoires. A TCS score was defined as the ratio of F50 (clonal expansion) to E x V (chaos), with BLOSUM62-based TCRdist applied between CDR3 peptides within each V-J. Welch's t-statistics and random forest reduced roughly 530 V-J features to about 12, which were used in a naive Bayes classifier (R e1071). Sample size was not statistically predetermined, and blinding of investigators to group allocation was not performed. The paper describes TCR Vbeta CDR3 sequencing of about 140 peripheral blood samples, made up of 43 ophthalmopathy patients, 70 to 75 hyperthyroidism patients and 17 progressor patients.

The chain links TRBV5-1 with TRBJ2-7, with no confidently assigned D gene. The sequence came from a woman in her thirties with Graves disease. Donor details come from another sample of the same person, matched by shared clones. The material was peripheral blood mononuclear cells (PBMCs), obtained at new diagnosis, from a patient treated with antithyroid drugs. The CDR3 region reads CASSPTPPFSYEQYF. The DNA sequence is TGCGCCAGCAGCCCGACGCCACCATTCTCCTACGAGCAGTACTTC.